The rows below give T cell receptor beta chains drawn from one sample of a study of Ad26.COV2.S vaccination and SARS-CoV-2 variants. TCRdb's table, derived via immunoSEQ multiplex PCR, lists solely in-frame clones and lacks some. The repertoire holds around 300,000 clones, with around 89% as singletons. The material was peripheral blood, obtained in a trial of Ad26.COV2.S vaccine versus placebo. All receptors come from a person between 18 and 59 years old who received the Ad26.COV2.S COVID-19 vaccine or a placebo. CDR3s include the opening cysteine and the closing phenylalanine or tryptophan. A D gene is named only where the DNA matches it firmly. For some rows the clone size is stated as once, few or many, or as a class when expanded; others skip it.

>TRBV5-1|TRBJ1-1|NA|NA
CASSLGGMNTEAFF
TGCGCCAGCAGCTTGGGAGGGATGAACACTGAAGCTTTCTTT
>TRBV7-2|TRBJ2-5|once|NA
CASSLAQVVGETQYF
TGTGCCAGCAGCTTAGCGCAGGTGGTAGGGGAGACCCAGTACTTC
>TRBV28|TRBJ2-1|NA|TRBD1
CASSSDRVHEQFF
TGTGCCAGCAGCTCCGACAGGGTCCATGAGCAGTTCTTC
>TRBV5-1|TRBJ1-6|once|TRBD1
CASSYLTGTGGSPLHF
TGCGCCAGCAGCTACCTCACCGGGACAGGGGGTTCACCCCTCCACTTT
>TRBV5-6|TRBJ2-1|NA|TRBD2
CASSLLAIAGHVRDNEQFF
TGTGCCAGCAGCTTGTTGGCGATAGCGGGCCATGTGAGGGACAATGAGCAGTTCTTC
>TRBV3-1/TRBV3-2|TRBJ2-5|NA|NA
CASSQKETQYF
TGTGCCAGCAGCCAGAAGGAGACCCAGTACTTC
>TRBV6-5|TRBJ1-1|NA|NA
CASSYSYVPSAEAFF
TGTGCCAGCAGTTACAGCTACGTTCCATCGGCTGAAGCTTTCTTT
>TRBV7-2|TRBJ2-6|NA|NA
CASSFAGGGVTGANVLTF
TGTGCCAGCAGCTTTGCGGGCGGGGGCGTGACTGGGGCCAACGTCCTGACTTTC
>TRBV28|TRBJ1-4|NA|TRBD1
CASSSPGTGQWNEKLFF
TGTGCCAGCAGTTCCCCGGGGACAGGCCAATGGAACGAAAAACTGTTTTTT
>TRBV9|TRBJ1-6|NA|TRBD1
CASSPPGQGRSPLHF
TGTGCCAGCAGCCCGCCAGGACAGGGTCGATCACCCCTCCACTTT
>TRBV4-1|TRBJ2-5|NA|NA
CASSTQWTEAPETQYF
TGCGCCAGCAGCACCCAATGGACAGAGGCCCCAGAGACCCAGTACTTC
>TRBV7-9|TRBJ2-2|NA|NA
CASSTEENGYTGELFF
TGTGCCAGCAGCACCGAGGAAAACGGCTACACCGGGGAGCTGTTTTTT
>TRBV5-5|TRBJ1-1|NA|NA
CASSPQRPTEAFF
TGTGCCAGCAGCCCGCAAAGACCCACTGAAGCTTTCTTT
>TRBV9|TRBJ2-2|NA|NA
CASSVALDLGELFF
TGTGCCAGCAGCGTAGCCCTAGATCTCGGGGAGCTGTTTTTT
>TRBV18|TRBJ2-1|NA|TRBD2
CASSPRAPTGGGYNEQFF
TGTGCCAGCTCACCACGGGCCCCCACGGGAGGGGGCTACAATGAGCAGTTCTTC
>TRBV7-9|TRBJ1-1|NA|NA
CASSIQENTEAFF
TGTGCCAGCAGTATTCAGGAGAACACTGAAGCTTTCTTT
>TRBV28|TRBJ2-3|NA|TRBD1
CASSVTKQGADTQYF
TGTGCCAGCAGTGTAACAAAACAGGGGGCAGATACGCAGTATTTT
>TRBV28|TRBJ1-2|NA|NA
CASSPTQGRDYGYTF
TGTGCCAGCAGCCCCACCCAGGGGAGAGACTATGGCTACACCTTC
>TRBV4-3|TRBJ2-2|NA|NA
CASSQTWVQGRTGELFF
TGCGCCAGCAGCCAAACGTGGGTACAGGGACGGACCGGGGAGCTGTTTTTT
>TRBV9|TRBJ1-3|NA|NA
CASTPDGVGNTIYF
TGTGCCAGCACCCCGGATGGGGTTGGAAACACCATATATTTT
>TRBV7-2|TRBJ1-5|NA|NA
CASSLSVSNQPQHF
TGTGCCAGCAGCTTGTCAGTTAGCAATCAGCCCCAGCATTTT
>TRBV5-1|TRBJ2-3|NA|TRBD2
CASSPGLAGRIFTDTQYF
TGCGCCAGCTCCCCGGGACTAGCGGGACGCATATTCACAGATACGCAGTATTTT
>TRBV27|TRBJ2-7|NA|NA
CASSITGTGYEQYF
TGTGCCAGCAGTATCACCGGGACCGGCTACGAGCAGTACTTC
>TRBV11-2|TRBJ1-5|few|NA
CASSLAGQPQHF
TGTGCCAGCAGCTTAGCGGGACAGCCCCAGCATTTT
>TRBV29-1|TRBJ2-1|NA|NA
CSVEGVRGGEQFF
TGCAGCGTTGAGGGAGTACGGGGCGGTGAGCAGTTCTTC
>TRBV4-2|TRBJ1-5|NA|NA
CASSQDQGSQPQHF
TGTGCCAGCAGCCAAGATCAGGGGAGTCAGCCCCAGCATTTT
>TRBV9|TRBJ1-3|NA|NA
CASSVDGLSGNTIYF
TGTGCCAGCAGCGTAGATGGCCTCTCTGGAAACACCATATATTTT
>TRBV7-9|TRBJ2-3|NA|NA
CASSVTTRGTSTDTQYF
TGTGCCAGCAGCGTAACGACAAGGGGGACCAGCACAGATACGCAGTATTTT
>TRBV6-1|TRBJ1-5|NA|NA
CASSEYGDRARQPQHF
TGTGCCAGCAGTGAATACGGGGACCGAGCGAGGCAGCCCCAGCATTTT
>TRBV3-1/TRBV3-2|TRBJ2-3|NA|TRBD2
CASSQGRLAGGFTDTQYF
TGTGCCAGCAGCCAAGGGCGACTAGCGGGAGGTTTTACAGATACGCAGTATTTT
>TRBV2|TRBJ2-3|NA|NA
CASSDRTDTQYF
TGTGCCAGCAGTGACAGAACAGATACGCAGTATTTT
>TRBV4-1|TRBJ1-4|NA|NA
CASSQGPTLNEKLFF
TGCGCCAGCAGCCAAGGTCCGACACTGAATGAAAAACTGTTTTTT
>TRBV2|TRBJ1-1|NA|NA
CASSERWNTEAFF
TGTGCCAGCTCAGAAAGGTGGAACACTGAAGCTTTCTTT
>TRBV6-4|TRBJ2-3|NA|NA
CASSERLTWATDTQYF
TGTGCCAGCAGTGAAAGACTCACCTGGGCCACAGATACGCAGTATTTT
>TRBV3-1/TRBV3-2|TRBJ2-5|NA|NA
CASSQETQETQYF
TGTGCCAGCAGCCAAGAAACGCAAGAGACCCAGTACTTC
>TRBV28|TRBJ2-7|NA|NA
CASSTSGRQEQYF
TGTGCCAGCAGCACATCGGGCAGGCAAGAGCAGTACTTC